The present T cell receptor beta chain was sequenced within a study of T cell repertoires in cytomegalovirus infection. The germline CDR1 and CDR2 sequences are SGHTA and FQGNSA. This CDR3 is built from 16 residues. Trimming removed 0 bases from V and 5 bases from J, with 15 bases in between. TCRdb reprocessed the reads with MiXCR, giving one entry per CDR3 protein. The repertoire holds 300,000 to 450,000 distinct CDR3 sequences, approximately 18% seen once, with around 10% in the top ten. This clonotype was seen repeatedly, ten times or more. The chain links TRBV7-2 to TRBJ2-3, with no clear D. The sample consisted of PBMCs. The receptor comes from a human donor in good health (CMV status not recorded). Some clones in this sample may be carry-over from other donors' samples. The CDR3 loop is CASSLAGSKTGDTQYF. The CDR3 DNA reads TGTGCCAGCAGCTTAGCGGGCTCCAAAACGGGAGATACGCAGTATTTT. The full variable domain, with the rest looked up from reference TRBV7-2 and TRBJ2-3, is GAGVSQSPSNKVTEKGKDVELRCDPISGHTALYWYRQSLGQGLEFLIYFQGNSAPDKSGLPSDRFSAERTGGSVSTLTIQRTQQEDSAVYLCASSLAGSKTGDTQYFGPGTRLTVL.